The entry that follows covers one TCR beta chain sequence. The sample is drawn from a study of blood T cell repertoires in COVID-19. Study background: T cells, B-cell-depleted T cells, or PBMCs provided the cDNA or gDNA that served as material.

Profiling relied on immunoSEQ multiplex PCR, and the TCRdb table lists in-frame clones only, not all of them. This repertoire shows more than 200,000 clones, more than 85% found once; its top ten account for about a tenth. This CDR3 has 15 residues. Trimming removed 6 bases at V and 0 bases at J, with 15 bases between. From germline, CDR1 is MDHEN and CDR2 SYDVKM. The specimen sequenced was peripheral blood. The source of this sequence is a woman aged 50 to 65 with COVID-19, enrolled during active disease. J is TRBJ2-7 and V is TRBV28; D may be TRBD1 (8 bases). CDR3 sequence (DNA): TGTGCCAGCAGCAGGGGGGGGACAGGCTCCTACGAGCAGTACTTC. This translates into CASSRGGTGSYEQYF.